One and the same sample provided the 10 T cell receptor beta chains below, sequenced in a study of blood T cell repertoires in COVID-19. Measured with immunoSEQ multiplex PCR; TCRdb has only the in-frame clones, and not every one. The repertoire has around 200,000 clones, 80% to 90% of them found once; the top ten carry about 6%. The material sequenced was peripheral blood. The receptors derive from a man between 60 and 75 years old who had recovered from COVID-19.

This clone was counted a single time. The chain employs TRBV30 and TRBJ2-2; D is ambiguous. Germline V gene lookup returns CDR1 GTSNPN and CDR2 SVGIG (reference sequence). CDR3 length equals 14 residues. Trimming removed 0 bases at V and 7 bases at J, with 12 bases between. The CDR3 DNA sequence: TGTGCCTGGAGTGTCCTGACTGGAAGCGGGGAGCTGTTTTTT. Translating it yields CAWSVLTGSGELFF. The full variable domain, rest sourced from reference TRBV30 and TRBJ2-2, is SQTIHQWPATLVQPVGSPLSLECTVEGTSNPNLYWYRQAAGRGLQLLFYSVGIGQISSEVPQNLSASRPQDRQFILSSKKLLLSDSGFYLCAWSVLTGSGELFFGEGSRLTVL.

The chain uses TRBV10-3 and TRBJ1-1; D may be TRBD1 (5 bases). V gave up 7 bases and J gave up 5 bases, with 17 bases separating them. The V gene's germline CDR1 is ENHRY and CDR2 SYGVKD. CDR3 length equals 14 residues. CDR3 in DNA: TGTGCCATCACCGAGGGGAGGTTCAATACTGAAGCTTTCTTT. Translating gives CAITEGRFNTEAFF.

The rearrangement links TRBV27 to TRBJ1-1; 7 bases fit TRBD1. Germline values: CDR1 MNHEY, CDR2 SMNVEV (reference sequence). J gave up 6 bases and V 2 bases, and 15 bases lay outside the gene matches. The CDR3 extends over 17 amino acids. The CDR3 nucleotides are TGTGCCAGCAGTTTACTCACAGGGGCCCGCGGAGGGGCTGAAGCTTTCTTT. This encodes CASSLLTGARGGAEAFF.

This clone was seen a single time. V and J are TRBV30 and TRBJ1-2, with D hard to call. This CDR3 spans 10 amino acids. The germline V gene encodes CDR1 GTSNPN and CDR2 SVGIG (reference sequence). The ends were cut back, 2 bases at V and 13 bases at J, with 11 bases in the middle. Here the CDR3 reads CAWSRQVPTF. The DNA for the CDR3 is TGTGCCTGGAGTAGGCAGGTACCCACCTTC. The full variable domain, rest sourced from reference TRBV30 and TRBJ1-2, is SQTIHQWPATLVQPVGSPLSLECTVEGTSNPNLYWYRQAAGRGLQLLFYSVGIGQISSEVPQNLSASRPQDRQFILSSKKLLLSDSGFYLCAWSRQVPTFGSGTRLTVV.

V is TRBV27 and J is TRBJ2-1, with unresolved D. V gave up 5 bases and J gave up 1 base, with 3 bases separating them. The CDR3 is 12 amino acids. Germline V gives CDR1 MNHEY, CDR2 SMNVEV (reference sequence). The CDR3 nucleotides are TGTGCCAGCAGTCCATCCTACAATGAGCAGTTCTTC. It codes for CASSPSYNEQFF.

Here the CDR3 reads CASRVVNTEAFF. The CDR3 bases are TGTGCCAGCCGTGTCGTGAACACTGAAGCTTTCTTT. The chain has TRBV19 and TRBJ1-1, with D unclear. The CDR3 contains 12 residues. The germline V gene encodes CDR1 LNHDA and CDR2 SQIVND (reference sequence). V lost 9 bases to trimming and J lost 0 bases, with 8 bases between them.

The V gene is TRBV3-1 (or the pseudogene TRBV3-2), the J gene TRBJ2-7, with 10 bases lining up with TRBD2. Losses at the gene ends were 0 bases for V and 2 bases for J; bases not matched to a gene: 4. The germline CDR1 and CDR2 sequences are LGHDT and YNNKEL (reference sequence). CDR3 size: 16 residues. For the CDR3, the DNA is TGTGCCAGCAGCCAAGATCTACTAGCGGGGCCCTACGAGCAGTACTTC. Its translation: CASSQDLLAGPYEQYF.

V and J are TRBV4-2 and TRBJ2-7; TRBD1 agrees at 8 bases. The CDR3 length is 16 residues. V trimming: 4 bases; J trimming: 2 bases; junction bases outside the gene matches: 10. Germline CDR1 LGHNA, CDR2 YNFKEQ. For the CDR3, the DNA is TGTGCCAGCAGCCGCGACAGGGGCTGGGAGGCCTACGAGCAGTACTTC. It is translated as CASSRDRGWEAYEQYF.

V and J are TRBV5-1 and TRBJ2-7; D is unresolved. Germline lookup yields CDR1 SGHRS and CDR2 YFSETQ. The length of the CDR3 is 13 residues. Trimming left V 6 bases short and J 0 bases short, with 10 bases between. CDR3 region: CASKAESSYEQYF. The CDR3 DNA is TGCGCCAGCAAAGCCGAGAGCTCCTACGAGCAGTACTTC. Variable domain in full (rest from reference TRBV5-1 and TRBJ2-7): KAGVTQTPRYLIKTRGQQVTLSCSPISGHRSVSWYQQTPGQGLQFLFEYFSETQRNKGNFPGRFSGRQFSNSRSEMNVSTLELGDSALYLCASKAESSYEQYFGPGTRLTVT.

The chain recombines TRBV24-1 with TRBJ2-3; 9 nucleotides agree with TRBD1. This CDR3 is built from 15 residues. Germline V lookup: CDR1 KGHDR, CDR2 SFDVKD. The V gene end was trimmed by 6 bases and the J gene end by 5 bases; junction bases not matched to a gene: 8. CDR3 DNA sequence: TGTGCCACCAGTTCGTCGGGACAGGGAATAGATACGCAGTATTTT. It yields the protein CATSSSGQGIDTQYF.